The present TCR beta chain was sequenced within a study of T cells in Graves' hyperthyroidism and ophthalmopathy. This clonotype turned up a few times. Authors of the study amplified TCR beta CDR3 regions from RNA transcripts. Primed by the HTBI set, a first-round RT-PCR was run on the TCR CDR3. A single record per CDR3 protein comes from TCRdb applying MiXCR to the multiplex PCR reads. This table has 620,000 or so distinct CDR3 sequences, approximately 15% appearing once. This sample holds PBMCs from less than 11 ml fresh peripheral blood. Germline-derived CDR1 and CDR2 are KGHDR and SFDVKD. The length of the CDR3 is 14 residues. V was cut by 0 bases and J by 1 base, with 4 bases left in between.

Sequences were obtained from blood. The chain employs TRBV24-1 and TRBJ2-3; D not certain. This clonotype was sampled from a woman aged 45-65 years with Graves' ophthalmopathy. CDR3 DNA sequence: TGTGCCACCAGTGATTTGGCCCGCACAGATACGCAGTATTTT. Protein sequence: CATSDLARTDTQYF.